Many counts were recorded for the clone carrying this TCR beta chain. Its matching antigen is unknown. The sample is drawn from a study of CD8 T cells in ankylosing spondylitis. Regarding the study as a whole: A motif in TCR beta, a set of about eight highly homologous variants, appeared characteristic of ankylosing spondylitis blood. With a CD8+ phenotype, disease-linked clones were relatively rare in peripheral blood.

The germline V and J ends were trimmed by 3 bases and 3 bases, with 9 bases remaining between them. CDR3 size: 14 residues. In germline, CDR1 is LNHDA, CDR2 SQIVND (reference sequence). A single record per CDR3 protein comes from TCRdb applying MiXCR to the 5' RACE reads. The sample includes about 64,000 distinct CDR3 sequences, around 6.5% seen only once; the top ten take 5%. This clonotype originated in a male donor with ankylosing spondylitis. The J gene is TRBJ1-5, the V gene TRBV19, with D uncertain. Material: synovial fluid, either unsorted or a sorted T cell fraction (not recorded which). The CDR3 loop reads CASSISGFNQPQHF. The CDR3 nucleotides read TGTGCCAGTAGTATCTCGGGCTTCAATCAGCCCCAGCATTTT.